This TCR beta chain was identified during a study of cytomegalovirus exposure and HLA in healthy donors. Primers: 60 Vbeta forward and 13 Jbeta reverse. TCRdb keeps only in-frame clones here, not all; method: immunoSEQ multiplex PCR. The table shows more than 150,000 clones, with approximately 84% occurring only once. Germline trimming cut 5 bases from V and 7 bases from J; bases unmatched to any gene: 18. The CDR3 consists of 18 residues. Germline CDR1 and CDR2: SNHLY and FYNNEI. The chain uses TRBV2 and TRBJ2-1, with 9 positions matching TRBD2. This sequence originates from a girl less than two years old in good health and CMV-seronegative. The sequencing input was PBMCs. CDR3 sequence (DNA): TGTGCCAGCAGTCCCCCTCCTCTCGGGGGACTAGCTTTAAATGAGCAGTTCTTC. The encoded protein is CASSPPPLGGLALNEQFF.